This paragraph reports one T cell receptor (beta chain). There is no known antigen for this receptor. No quality values exist for individual bases; no much larger clone is one base distant. The data originate from a study of T cell responses to AZD1222 COVID-19 vaccine (dated by TCRdb to about 2021). In terms of the full investigation: TCR sequencing covered 233 trial participants: 200 to 220 given two doses of AZD1222 and around 26 given two doses of MenACWY control vaccine. Trial participants were enrolled into age subgroups of 18-55, 56-69 and 70-plus years, which contained about 160, 30 and 59 TCR-sequenced participants, respectively.

The CDR3 regions of human TCRbeta chains were analyzed by immunosequencing. The original pipeline was this. TCRs in the repertoires were matched against a reference library of SARS-CoV-2-specific TCRs that had been generated with the MIRA antigen-specificity platform. Breadth was defined as the fraction of unique TCRs that were SARS-CoV-2-associated. Depth was defined as the fraction of total T cells that were SARS-CoV-2-associated. Using the MIRA data, every spike-specific TCR was mapped to the spike region that the TCR reacted to and assigned to either a CD4 or a CD8 class. Log10-transformed breadth and depth values were compared by one-way ANOVA with Sidak's multiple comparisons tests. This is the immuneACCESS table as TCRdb keeps it, with only in-frame sequences that have V and J called. A part of the clones is gone; compared with another copy, unresolved V genes explain less than half, and the rest is unexplained. The V and J calls and clone size come from that table; D and trimming were worked out from the DNA. For this sample the table gives 75,000 to 95,000 clones, of which roughly 89% were detected only once. Roughly 5.3% of the sample lies in the top ten.

The cysteine opens and the phenylalanine closes a CDR3 of 15 amino acids. The only DNA kept is the CDR3, 45 bases in frame from the first base. V is reduced by 1 base and J by 2 bases, leaving a spacing of 11 bases between them. CDR1 and CDR2 (MNHNS, SASEGT) derive from the germline V gene. Explained via the paper, the time point label denotes: about 28 days (+/-7) after the second vaccine dose. Because spike-specific TCR depth and breadth did not differ between the two schedules, AZD1222 recipients who got a second dose at roughly 4 weeks were pooled with those who got a second dose at roughly 12 weeks. The vaccinee samples were drawn from two UK trials, COV001 and COV002, one of which was a single-blind randomized controlled phase 2/3 trial testing AZD1222 (ChAdOx1 nCoV-19) in healthy adults. For TCRbeta chain sequencing, PBMC samples were collected from trial participants at day 0 and at day 28 after the second dose.

Overall study outcomes, separate from this receptor: The 56-69-year group was small, and its depth increase did not reach significance, likely because of low power. No day 14 peak-response samples were available, so repertoires were characterized only after the peak T cell response. Vaccine-associated CD4 TCRs spanned the whole spike protein, with dominant responses in regions 160-218 and 743-854. Reportedly, close to half of the unique spike-specific TCRs recognized epitopes lying outside the regions that are mutated in the B.1.351 and B.1.1.7 variants. Most participants were white British and females outnumbered males, and the authors suggested that clonal diversity may have been underestimated. Conclusions about previously exposed vaccinees were limited because only five to seven AZD1222 recipients were SARS-CoV-2 seropositive at baseline. Spike-specific TCR breadth and depth rose significantly after two AZD1222 doses compared with day 0 and with MenACWY recipients.

This sample comprised peripheral blood, obtained 28 days after the second AZD1222 dose. The sequence joins TRBV6-1 to TRBJ2-5; the best D guess is TRBD2, with 5 bases matching. The receptor comes from an adult who received the AZD1222 COVID-19 vaccine. The CDR3 region reads CASSEGSVGQETQYF. The bases read TGTGCCAGCAGTGAAGGTAGCGTAGGGCAAGAGACCCAGTACTTC.